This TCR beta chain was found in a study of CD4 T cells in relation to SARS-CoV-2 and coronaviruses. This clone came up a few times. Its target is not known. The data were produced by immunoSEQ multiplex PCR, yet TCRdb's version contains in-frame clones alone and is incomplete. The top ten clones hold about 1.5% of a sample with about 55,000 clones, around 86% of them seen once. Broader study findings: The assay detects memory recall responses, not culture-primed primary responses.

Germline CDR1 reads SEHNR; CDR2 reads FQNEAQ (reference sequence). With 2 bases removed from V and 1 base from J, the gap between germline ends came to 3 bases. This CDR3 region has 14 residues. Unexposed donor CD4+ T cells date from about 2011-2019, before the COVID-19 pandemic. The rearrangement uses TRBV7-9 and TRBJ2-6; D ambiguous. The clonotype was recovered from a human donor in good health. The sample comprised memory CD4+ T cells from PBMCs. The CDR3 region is CASSLSSGANVLTF. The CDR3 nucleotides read TGTGCCAGCAGCTTATCGTCTGGGGCCAACGTCCTGACTTTC.